These T cell receptor beta chains were read from a single sample in a study of blood T cell repertoires in COVID-19. Profiling relied on immunoSEQ multiplex PCR, and the TCRdb table lists in-frame clones only, not all of them. The profile covers about 100,000 clones, with 70% to 90% appearing a single time and 13% taken by the ten largest. Sequenced sample: peripheral blood. All receptors come from a human donor in a cohort sampled during active COVID-19. CDR3s include the opening cysteine and the closing phenylalanine or tryptophan. D genes are given only for firm matches. Only part of the rows carry a size: once, few, many, or a class if the clone is expanded.

>TRBJ1-2|TRBV6-1|-|TRBD1
TGTGCCAGCAGTGAAAGGGACAGGGATCGGGATGGCTACACCTTC
CASSERDRDRDGYTF
>TRBJ2-2|TRBV5-5|-|TRBD2
TGTGCCAGCAGCTCAACACGGGGGGGCGGAAACACCGGGGAGCTGTTTTTT
CASSSTRGGGNTGELFF
>TRBJ2-7|TRBV5-4|once|TRBD2
TGTGCCAGCAGCTTATCTAGCGGGAGTGTCTACGAGCAGTACTTC
CASSLSSGSVYEQYF
>TRBJ1-1|TRBV18|-|-
TGTGCCAGCTCACCAACAGGTACAGGGACCCTTAACACTGAAGCTTTCTTT
CASSPTGTGTLNTEAFF
>TRBJ1-1|TRBV9|-|-
TGTGCCAGCAGCGTAGCGGCCACAGGGTCTGAAGCTTTCTTT
CASSVAATGSEAFF
>TRBJ2-4|TRBV11-2|-|-
TGTGCCAGCAGCCTTTCGGGGGTCAAAAACATTCAGTACTTC
CASSLSGVKNIQYF
>TRBJ2-7|TRBV5-6|-|-
TGTGCCAGCAGCTTGGCACGGTTCCACGAGCAGTACTTC
CASSLARFHEQYF
>TRBJ2-5|TRBV18|-|-
TGTGCCAGCTCAACCTTAGCAGCCCAAGAGACCCAGTACTTC
CASSTLAAQETQYF
>TRBJ1-4|TRBV2|-|-
TGTGCCAGCGGGGGGATTACGGAACTGTTTTTT
CASGGITELFF
>TRBJ2-2|TRBV7-2|once|-
TGTGCCAGCACCCTAGGATGGGGGGAGCTGTTTTTT
CASTLGWGELFF
>TRBJ2-5|TRBV7-2|-|TRBD2
TGTGCCAGCAGCTTAACTAGCGGGGCCCAGGAGACCCAGTACTTC
CASSLTSGAQETQYF
>TRBJ1-6|TRBV10-2|once|-
TGCGCCAGCGGAACAGGGTGGTCCTATAATTCACCCCTCCACTTT
CASGTGWSYNSPLHF
>TRBJ2-3|TRBV5-4|-|TRBD2
TGTGCCAGCAGAAAAGGACTAGCGGACCCCCGTAAGGATACGCAGTATTTT
CASRKGLADPRKDTQYF
>TRBJ2-7|TRBV3-1/TRBV3-2|-|TRBD2
TGTGCCAGCAGCCAACGCCCGGGACTAGCGGGGACCTACGAGCAGTACTTC
CASSQRPGLAGTYEQYF
>TRBJ2-5|TRBV11-2|-|TRBD2
TGTGCCAGCAGCCGGGGACTAGTTGAGACCCAGTACTTC
CASSRGLVETQYF
>TRBJ1-2|TRBV6-6|-|TRBD1
TGTGCCAGCAGGGGGACAGGGCGCGCATATGGCTACACCTTC
CASRGTGRAYGYTF
>TRBJ2-5|TRBV2|-|-
TGTGCCAGCAGCTCAGGGAATAAACAAGAGACCCAGTACTTC
CASSSGNKQETQYF
>TRBJ1-4|TRBV6-5|-|-
TGTGCCAGCAGGGTAACGGAACGGCGGGAGGAAAAACTGTTTTTT
CASRVTERREEKLFF
>TRBJ1-1|TRBV6-5|-|-
TGTGCCAGCAGTTCTTCCGGTGCCACTGAAGCTTTCTTT
CASSSSGATEAFF